This TCR beta chain was documented in a study of T-cell reconstitution after alpha-beta-depleted transplantation in children. Study results and caveats: By one year post-transplant, T-cell counts and diversity largely arose from T cells that were newly produced. Several hundred expanded graft clones reportedly gave rise to the alpha-beta T cells present about two months after transplant.

The library targeted TCRbeta and was prepared with unique molecular identifiers. TCRdb re-derived calls from the PCR reads in MiXCR, one entry per CDR3 protein. The sample holds 300,000 to 400,000 distinct CDR3 sequences, roughly 16% seen once. Concerning this clonotype itself: Its antigen is undetermined.

The V gene lost 6 bases and the J gene lost 7 bases, with 13 bases spanning the gap. Germline V gene sequence: CDR1 MDHEN, CDR2 SYDVKM. The CDR3 is made up of 13 amino acids. The sequence was collected from a male patient aged 2 to 10 who had a stem cell transplant for acute lymphoblastic leukemia, so the T cells may come from the graft donor. The chain joins TRBV28 to TRBJ1-5, with a tentative D call TRBD1 (6 bases). The sequenced sample was PBMCs, mostly from graft donor cells, obtained 360 days after TCRalphabeta/CD19-depleted stem cell transplant. This CDR3 reads CASSLDRRQPQHF. The DNA for the CDR3 is TGTGCCAGCAGCCTCGACAGGCGGCAGCCCCAGCATTTT. Filled out from reference TRBV28 and TRBJ1-5, the complete variable domain reads DVKVTQSSRYLVKRTGEKVFLECVQDMDHENMFWYRQDPGLGLRLIYFSYDVKMKEKGDIPEGYSVSREKKERFSLILESASTNQTSMYLCASSLDRRQPQHFGDGTRLSIL.